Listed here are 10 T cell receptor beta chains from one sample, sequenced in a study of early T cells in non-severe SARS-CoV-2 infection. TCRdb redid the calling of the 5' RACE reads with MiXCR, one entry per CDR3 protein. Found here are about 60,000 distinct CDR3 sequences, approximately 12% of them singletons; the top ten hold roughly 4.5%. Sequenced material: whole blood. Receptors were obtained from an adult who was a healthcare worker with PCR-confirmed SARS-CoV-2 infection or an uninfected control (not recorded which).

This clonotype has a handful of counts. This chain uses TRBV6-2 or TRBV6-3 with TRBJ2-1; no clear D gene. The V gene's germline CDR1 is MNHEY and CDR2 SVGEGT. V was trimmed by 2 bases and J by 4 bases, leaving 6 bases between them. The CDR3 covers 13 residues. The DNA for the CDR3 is TGTGCCAGCAGTTACGAGCAGTACAATGAGCAGTTCTTC. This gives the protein CASSYEQYNEQFF.

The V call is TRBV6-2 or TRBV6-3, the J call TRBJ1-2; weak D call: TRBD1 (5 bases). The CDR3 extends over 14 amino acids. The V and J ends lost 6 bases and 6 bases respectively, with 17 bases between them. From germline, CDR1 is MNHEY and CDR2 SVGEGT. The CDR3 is CASRRDFKGHGYTF. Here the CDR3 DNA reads TGTGCCAGCAGAAGGGACTTCAAGGGACATGGCTACACCTTC.

For the CDR3, the DNA is TGTGCCACCAGTGAGGGCTTGAGCTCCTACAATGAGCAGTTCTTC. This encodes CATSEGLSSYNEQFF. The chain uses TRBV24-1 and TRBJ2-1; D uncertain. There are 15 residues in the CDR3. The V end was cut by 4 bases, the J end by 0 bases, with 9 bases between. CDR1 is KGHDR and CDR2 is SFDVKD in the germline V gene.

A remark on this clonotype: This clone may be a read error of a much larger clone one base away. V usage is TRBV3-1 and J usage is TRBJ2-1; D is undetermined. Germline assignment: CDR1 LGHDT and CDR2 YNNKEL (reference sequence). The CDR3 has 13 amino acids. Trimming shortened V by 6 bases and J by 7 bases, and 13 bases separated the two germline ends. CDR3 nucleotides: TGTGCCAGCAGTCCCCCAAGGGCGAATGAGCAGTTCTTC. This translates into CASSPPRANEQFF.

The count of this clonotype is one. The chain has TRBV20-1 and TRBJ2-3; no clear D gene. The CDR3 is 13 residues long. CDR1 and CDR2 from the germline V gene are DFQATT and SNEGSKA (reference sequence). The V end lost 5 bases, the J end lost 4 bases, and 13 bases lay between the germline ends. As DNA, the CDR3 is TGCAGTGCTCTTCAGGTAACGCCAGATACGCAGTATTTT. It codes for CSALQVTPDTQYF.

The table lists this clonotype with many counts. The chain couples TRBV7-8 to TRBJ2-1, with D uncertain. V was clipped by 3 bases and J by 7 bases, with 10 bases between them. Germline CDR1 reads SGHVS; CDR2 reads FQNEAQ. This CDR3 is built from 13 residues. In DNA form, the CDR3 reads TGTGCCAGCAGCTTCGATACCATTAATGAGCAGTTCTTC. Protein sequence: CASSFDTINEQFF.

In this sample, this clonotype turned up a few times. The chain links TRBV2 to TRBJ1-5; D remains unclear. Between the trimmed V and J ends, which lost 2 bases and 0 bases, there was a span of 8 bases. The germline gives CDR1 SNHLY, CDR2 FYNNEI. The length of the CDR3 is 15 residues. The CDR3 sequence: CASSESGYSNQPQHF. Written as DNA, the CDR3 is TGTGCCAGCAGTGAATCTGGTTATAGCAATCAGCCCCAGCATTTT.

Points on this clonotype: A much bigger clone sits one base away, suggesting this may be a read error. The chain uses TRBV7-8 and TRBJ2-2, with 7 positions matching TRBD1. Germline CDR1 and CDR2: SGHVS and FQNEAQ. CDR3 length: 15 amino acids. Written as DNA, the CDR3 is TGTGCCAGCAGCTTAATGGGACAGAACACCGGGGAGCTGCTTTTT. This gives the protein CASSLMGQNTGELLF.

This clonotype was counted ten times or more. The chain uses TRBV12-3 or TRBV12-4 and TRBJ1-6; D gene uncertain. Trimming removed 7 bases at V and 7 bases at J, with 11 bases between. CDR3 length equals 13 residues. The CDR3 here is CASTTGGNSPLHF. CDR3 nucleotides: TGTGCCAGCACAACGGGAGGCAATTCACCCCTCCACTTT.

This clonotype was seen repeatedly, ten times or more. For the CDR3, the DNA is TGTGCCAGCAGCGAGCCTGGCAGGGATGAGCAGTTCTTC. Residues: CASSEPGRDEQFF. This chain links TRBV7-3 with TRBJ2-1; a weak D match, TRBD1 (5 bases). Germline V CDR1 and CDR2: SGHTA, FQGTGA. Trimming took off 5 bases at V and 8 bases at J, with 13 bases between the two ends. This CDR3 region has 13 residues.